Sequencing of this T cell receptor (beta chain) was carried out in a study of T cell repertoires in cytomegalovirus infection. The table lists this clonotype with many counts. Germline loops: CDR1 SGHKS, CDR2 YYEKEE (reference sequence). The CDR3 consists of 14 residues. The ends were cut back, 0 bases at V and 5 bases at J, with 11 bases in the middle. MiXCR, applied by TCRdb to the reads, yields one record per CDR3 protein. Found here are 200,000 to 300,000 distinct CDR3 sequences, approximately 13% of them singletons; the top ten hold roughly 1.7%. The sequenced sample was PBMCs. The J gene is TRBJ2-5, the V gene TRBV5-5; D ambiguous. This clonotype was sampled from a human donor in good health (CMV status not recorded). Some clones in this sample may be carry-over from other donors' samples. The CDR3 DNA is TGTGCCAGCAGCTTGGGGCAGTCCTTGGAGACCCAGTACTTC. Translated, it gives CASSLGQSLETQYF.